Presented here are 22 T cell receptor beta chains from one specimen sequenced in a study of shared clonotypes between healthy human individuals (dated by TCRdb to the early 2020s). CD8 naive samples were obtained by positive selection for CCR7 among CD45RO-negative cells, yielding a CD45RA+CCR7+ population from which TemRA cells were excluded. Preparation of the library involved the immunoSEQ multiplex PCR assay. Entries here come from immuneACCESS through TCRdb and include only in-frame sequences with V and J called. Some clones fail to appear in such tables; in the studies checked, an unresolved V gene covers under half of the shortfall, and the cause of the remainder is unknown. The sample contains more than 550,000 clones, around 92% of them found a single time. The top ten clonotypes cover more than 20% of the sample. Sequencing input: naive CD8+ T cells sorted from blood. The meaning of the sample's cell subset or site label: CD45RA+CCR7+. The receptors stem from a man between 25 and 39 years old in good health.

The chain joins TRBV5-1 to TRBJ2-3, with 9 positions matching TRBD2. This CDR3 contains 16 residues. V trimming: 0 bases; J trimming: 4 bases; junction bases outside the gene matches: 6. CDR1 and CDR2 from the germline V gene are SGHRS and YFSETQ. CDR3 region: CASSLAIAGVADTQYF. The CDR3 nucleotides read TGCGCCAGCAGCTTGGCTATAGCGGGAGTGGCAGATACGCAGTATTTT.

The rearrangement uses TRBV27 and TRBJ2-2; D gene ambiguous. The CDR3 loop spans 11 amino acids. Trimming removed 8 bases from V and 4 bases from J, with 5 bases in between. Germline CDR1 reads MNHEY; CDR2 reads SMNVEV (reference sequence). The CDR3 protein is CASGFTGELFF. In nucleotides, the CDR3 is TGTGCCAGCGGCTTCACCGGGGAGCTGTTTTTT.

The chain employs TRBV2 and TRBJ2-7; D not resolved. Trimming took off 10 bases at V and 4 bases at J, with 23 bases between the two ends. Germline V gene sequence: CDR1 SNHLY, CDR2 FYNNEI. The CDR3 runs to 15 residues. The CDR3 protein is CATQKEKDRPYEQYF. The DNA of the CDR3 is TGTGCCACCCAAAAGGAGAAGGATCGGCCTTACGAGCAGTACTTC.

The rearrangement joins TRBV27 to TRBJ2-1; 10 nucleotides align to TRBD1. The CDR3 sequence is 16 residues long. With V trimmed by 7 bases and J by 6 bases, 12 bases remained unmatched. The germline V gene has CDR1 MNHEY and CDR2 SMNVEV (reference sequence). CDR3 loop: CASTKWGTGAGNEQFF. CDR3 nucleotide sequence: TGTGCCAGCACCAAATGGGGGACAGGGGCGGGCAATGAGCAGTTCTTC.

This clone was observed a single time. V gene TRBV5-6 combines with J gene TRBJ2-7, with D unresolved. Trimming took off 0 bases at V and 5 bases at J, with 9 bases between the two ends. Looked up from germline, CDR1 is SGHDT and CDR2 is YYEEEE. CDR3 length equals 13 residues. The DNA for the CDR3 is TGTGCCAGCAGCTTGGGTCCTTCCAACGAGCAGTACTTC. Residues: CASSLGPSNEQYF.

V usage is TRBV4-3 and J usage is TRBJ2-1, with a tentative D call TRBD2 (6 bases). Germline V lookup: CDR1 LGHNA, CDR2 YSLEER. The CDR3 totals 15 residues. V shed 0 bases and J shed 8 bases, with 14 bases lying between them. The CDR3 sequence: CASSQDDGRGYEQFF. For the CDR3, the DNA is TGCGCCAGCAGCCAAGATGACGGGAGAGGGTATGAGCAGTTCTTC.

This clone was observed once. The V and J genes are TRBV7-9 and TRBJ1-5; D is unresolved. Trimming stripped 3 bases from V and 3 bases from J, with 6 bases between. The germline gives CDR1 SEHNR, CDR2 FQNEAQ (reference sequence). The CDR3 totals 13 residues. The CDR3 nucleotides read TGTGCCAGCAGCTTGGGTCACAATCAGCCCCAGCATTTT. Amino acid sequence: CASSLGHNQPQHF.

The V call is TRBV25-1, the J call TRBJ1-1, with D perhaps matching TRBD1 (5 bases). This CDR3 comprises 13 residues. Germline V lookup: CDR1 MGHDK, CDR2 SYGVNS. V gave up 4 bases and J gave up 5 bases, with 11 bases separating them. The chain's CDR3 is CASSVGTGTEAFF. The DNA of the CDR3 is TGTGCCAGCAGTGTAGGGACGGGTACTGAAGCTTTCTTT.

This clone has a single count. The chain couples TRBV15 to TRBJ2-1, with TRBD2 matching over 13 bases. The CDR3 has 15 amino acids. V gave up 9 bases and J gave up 8 bases; unmatched junction bases: 10. Germline CDR1 reads LNHNV; CDR2 reads YYDKDF (reference sequence). The CDR3 loop reads CATGDRTSGSDEQFF. As DNA, the CDR3 is TGTGCCACAGGCGACCGGACTAGCGGGAGTGATGAGCAGTTCTTC. Combining the CDR3 with reference TRBV15 and TRBJ2-1 gives the whole variable domain DAMVIQNPRYQVTQFGKPVTLSCSQTLNHNVMYWYQQKSSQAPKLLFHYYDKDFNNEADTPDNFQSRRPNTSFCFLDIRSPGLGDTAMYLCATGDRTSGSDEQFFGPGTRLTVL.

The rearrangement joins TRBV21-1 to TRBJ1-1; the listed D gene, TRBD1, was not tested against the DNA. TRBV21-1 has pseudogene status. There are 12 residues in the CDR3. CDR3 sequence (DNA): TGTGCCAGCAGCCGACAAAACACTGAAGCTTTCTTT. This gives the protein CASSRQNTEAFF.

This chain connects TRBV5-6 to TRBJ1-1; 9 bases agree with TRBD1. Germline loops: CDR1 SGHDT, CDR2 YYEEEE. The junction had 8 bases not matched to a gene; V was cut back by 0 bases and J by 2 bases. The CDR3 covers 17 residues. This CDR3 reads CASSLDGGQGLNTEAFF. CDR3 nucleotide sequence: TGTGCCAGCAGCTTGGACGGGGGACAGGGCCTAAACACTGAAGCTTTCTTT.

CDR3 nucleotide sequence: TGTGCCAGCAGCGCCCGGACTAGCGGCCACTCCAATGAGCAGTTCTTC. Translated: CASSARTSGHSNEQFF. V and J are TRBV11-3 and TRBJ2-1; 10 bases align to TRBD2. Losses at the gene ends were 5 bases for V and 6 bases for J; bases not matched to a gene: 10. The CDR3 is 16 residues long. Germline CDR1 and CDR2: SGHNT and YENEEA.

The chain carries TRBV28 and TRBJ2-7; TRBD2 matches at 14 bases. This CDR3 region has 17 residues. Germline CDR1 and CDR2: MDHEN and SYDVKM. J lost 5 bases, V lost 5 bases, and 11 bases had no gene match. The chain's CDR3 is CASSLWTSGRRTDEQYF. The CDR3 bases are TGTGCCAGCAGTCTCTGGACTAGCGGGAGGAGGACAGACGAGCAGTACTTC.

This CDR3 reads CASSIGEGYGYTF. The CDR3 nucleotides read TGTGCCAGCAGTATCGGAGAAGGCTATGGCTACACCTTC. The chain uses TRBV28 and TRBJ1-2; D is uncertain. The CDR3 is 13 residues long. Trimming shortened V by 5 bases and J by 4 bases, and 11 bases separated the two germline ends. Germline assignment: CDR1 MDHEN and CDR2 SYDVKM.

This chain connects TRBV7-3 to TRBJ2-1, with D hard to call. Trimming pared 3 bases from V and 6 bases from J, leaving 15 bases between. This CDR3 is 15 amino acids long. Germline V lookup: CDR1 SGHTA, CDR2 FQGTGA. The CDR3 sequence: CASSFGPYPVNEQFF. CDR3 bases: TGTGCCAGCAGCTTCGGGCCGTATCCTGTCAATGAGCAGTTCTTC.

The chain has TRBV4-1 and TRBJ2-7; TRBD2 agrees at 11 bases. The V gene's germline CDR1 is MGHRA and CDR2 YSYEKL. CDR3 size: 15 residues. V lost 1 base to trimming and J lost 4 bases; unmatched junction nucleotides: 3. CDR3 bases: TGCGCCAGCAGCCAAGCAATAGCGGGAGGGTACGAGCAGTACTTC. Its protein is CASSQAIAGGYEQYF.

Only one count was recorded for this clone. Other DNA sequences in this sample translate to the same CDR3. The chain combines TRBV27 with TRBJ2-2, with TRBD2 matching 11 bases. V dropped 5 bases and J dropped 2; count of bases not matched to a gene: 13. The CDR3 is made up of 19 amino acids. Germline CDR1 and CDR2: MNHEY and SMNVEV (reference sequence). The CDR3 protein is CASSRARASGRLNTGELFF. The CDR3 region has the DNA TGTGCCAGCAGTCGAGCTCGGGCTAGCGGGAGGCTAAACACCGGGGAGCTGTTTTTT.

The chain has TRBV2 and TRBJ2-7; 7 nucleotides align to TRBD1. The V gene's germline CDR1 is SNHLY and CDR2 FYNNEI. V was pared by 7 bases and J by 0 bases, with 9 bases of the junction left unmatched. The CDR3 runs to 15 residues. In DNA form, the CDR3 reads TGTGCCAGCAACAACCGGGACAGCAGCTCCTACGAGCAGTACTTC. It is translated as CASNNRDSSSYEQYF.

The chain couples TRBV5-4 to TRBJ2-7; weak D call: TRBD2 (5 bases). Deletions cut 2 bases from V and 5 bases from J, with 20 bases between. The CDR3 has 16 residues. Germline assignment: CDR1 SGHNT and CDR2 YYREEE (reference sequence). CDR3 sequence reads: CASSFDEGVDRDEQYF. The CDR3 DNA follows: TGTGCCAGCAGCTTCGACGAGGGAGTGGACCGGGACGAGCAGTACTTC.

Worth noting for this clone: Additional DNA sequences in this sample encode the identical CDR3. This chain links TRBV4-3 with TRBJ1-1; D gene ambiguous. Trimming pared 3 bases from V and 5 bases from J, leaving 10 bases between. Germline V gene sequence: CDR1 LGHNA, CDR2 YSLEER. This CDR3 contains 13 residues. CDR3 region: CASSQNSGTEAFF. The CDR3, as DNA: TGCGCCAGCAGCCAGAATAGTGGGACTGAAGCTTTCTTT.

This chain uses TRBV10-3 with TRBJ2-1; tentative D call: TRBD1 (6 bases). V was shortened by 3 bases and J by 1 base, with 16 bases between the two germline ends. CDR3 length: 17 amino acids. From germline, CDR1 is ENHRY and CDR2 SYGVKD. CDR3 protein: CAISDPKIDRSYNEQFF. CDR3 nucleotides: TGTGCCATCAGTGACCCTAAGATAGACAGGTCCTACAATGAGCAGTTCTTC.

The V gene is TRBV9, the J gene TRBJ2-7, with a possible D match to TRBD1 (5 bases). V lost 0 bases to trimming and J lost 2 bases, with 12 bases between them. From germline, CDR1 is SGDLS and CDR2 YYNGEE. This CDR3 has 15 residues. CDR3 coding DNA: TGTGCCAGCAGCGTAGGGGGCATTACACCCTACGAGCAGTACTTC. The encoded protein is CASSVGGITPYEQYF.